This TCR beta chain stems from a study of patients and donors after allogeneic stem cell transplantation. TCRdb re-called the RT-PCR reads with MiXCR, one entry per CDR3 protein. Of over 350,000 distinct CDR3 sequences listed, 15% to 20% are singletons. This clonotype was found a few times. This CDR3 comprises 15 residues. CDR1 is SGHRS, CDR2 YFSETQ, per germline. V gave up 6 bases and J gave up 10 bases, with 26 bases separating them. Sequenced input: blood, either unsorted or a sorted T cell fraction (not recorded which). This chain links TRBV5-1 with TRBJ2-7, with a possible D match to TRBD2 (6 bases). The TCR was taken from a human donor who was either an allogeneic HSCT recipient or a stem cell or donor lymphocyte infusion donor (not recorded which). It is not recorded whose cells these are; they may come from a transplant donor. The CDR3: CASKYAGTALLRQYF. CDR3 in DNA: TGCGCCAGCAAGTACGCCGGGACTGCCCTTCTTCGACAGTACTTC.